This entry lists 29 T cell receptor beta chains sequenced from one sample in a study of a mutant IDH1 vaccine in newly diagnosed glioma. Indicated time point: week 47, end of study. Doses comprised 300 ug of mutant IDH1 20-mer peptide each, plus topical imiquimod. TCRdb's table, derived via immunoSEQ multiplex PCR, lists solely in-frame clones and lacks some. The sample holds tens of thousands of clones, around 82% seen once. No antigen has been assigned to these receptors. Sequences were derived from PBMCs, sampled from a glioma patient whose treatment included an IDH1 peptide vaccine. The receptor set was obtained from a man in his forties with glioma.

The CDR3 nucleotides read TGCAGCGTCCCGGGACTAGCGGGAGTGGCGTACTTC. Its translation is CSVPGLAGVAYF. The chain uses TRBV29-1 and TRBJ2-7; 14 bases agree with TRBD2. The CDR3 loop spans 12 amino acids. The V gene's germline CDR1 is SQVTM and CDR2 ANQGSEA. The junction had 7 bases not matched to a gene; V was cut back by 6 bases and J by 12 bases.

The chain links TRBV7-9 to TRBJ1-3; D is unclear. Germline assignment: CDR1 SEHNR and CDR2 FQNEAQ (reference sequence). CDR3 length: 13 amino acids. Trimming took 9 bases from V and 2 from J, leaving 11 bases between them. The DNA for the CDR3 is TGTGCCAGGCAGGATGCCGCTGGAAACACCATATATTTT. It translates to CARQDAAGNTIYF. The whole variable domain, remainder taken from reference TRBV7-9 and TRBJ1-3, is DTGVSQNPRHKITKRGQNVTFRCDPISEHNRLYWYRQTLGQGPEFLTYFQNEAQLEKSRLLSDRFSAERPKGSFSTLEIQRTEQGDSAMYLCARQDAAGNTIYFGEGSWLTVV.

This clone has only one observation. V and J are TRBV28 and TRBJ1-2, with D tentatively TRBD1 (5 bases). This CDR3 has 16 amino acids. Trimming stripped 2 bases from V and 6 bases from J, with 19 bases between. Germline V gene sequence: CDR1 MDHEN, CDR2 SYDVKM. As DNA, the CDR3 is TGTGCCAGCAGTTTACGATTTCGGGGGTTCTCAGATGGCTACACCTTC. Its protein product is CASSLRFRGFSDGYTF.

The rearrangement joins TRBV7-9 to TRBJ2-4; tentatively, D is TRBD2 (8 bases). With 3 bases removed from V and 0 bases from J, the gap between germline ends came to 21 bases. CDR1 SEHNR and CDR2 FQNEAQ come from the germline V gene (reference sequence). There are 19 residues in the CDR3. In DNA form, the CDR3 reads TGTGCCAGCAGCTTCCGGGGGGGACAGACATTTCTAGCCAAAAACATTCAGTACTTC. This encodes CASSFRGGQTFLAKNIQYF. Together with reference TRBV7-9 and TRBJ2-4, the CDR3 gives the full variable domain: DTGVSQNPRHKITKRGQNVTFRCDPISEHNRLYWYRQTLGQGPEFLTYFQNEAQLEKSRLLSDRFSAERPKGSFSTLEIQRTEQGDSAMYLCASSFRGGQTFLAKNIQYFGAGTRLSVL.

The CDR3 DNA follows: TGTGCCAGCAGTTCAGTAGGCCCCGAGCAGTACTTC. It encodes CASSSVGPEQYF. The chain couples TRBV6-6 to TRBJ2-7; D call uncertain. V lost 4 bases and J 6 bases, leaving 10 bases between the germline ends. Germline V CDR1 and CDR2: MNHNY, SVGAGI (reference sequence). There are 12 residues in the CDR3.

This clone was detected once. The chain recombines TRBV6-1 with TRBJ2-3, with 7 positions matching TRBD1. This CDR3 has 13 residues. Germline CDR1 reads MNHNS; CDR2 reads SASEGT. J was trimmed by 5 bases and V by 8 bases; bases with no gene match: 7. The DNA of the CDR3 is TGTGCCAGCTCGGACAGGACGGGAGATACGCAGTATTTT. Translation gives CASSDRTGDTQYF.

The sample holds a few counts of this clone. The rearrangement joins TRBV7-9 to TRBJ1-5, with a tentative D call TRBD1 (5 bases). Trimming pared 11 bases from V and 0 bases from J, leaving 11 bases between. Germline CDR1 reads SEHNR; CDR2 reads FQNEAQ (reference sequence). The CDR3 totals 13 residues. The CDR3 loop reads CAVGGGSNQPQHF. The DNA for the CDR3 is TGTGCCGTCGGCGGGGGTAGCAATCAGCCCCAGCATTTT.

The chain combines TRBV29-1 with TRBJ2-1, with TRBD2 matching over 7 bases. CDR1 and CDR2 from the germline V gene are SQVTM and ANQGSEA. The CDR3 sequence is 13 residues long. The junction had 6 bases not matched to a gene; V was cut back by 4 bases and J by 6 bases. CDR3 nucleotides: TGCAGCGTTGCAGGCGGGAGAGGCAATGAGCAGTTCTTC. This codes for CSVAGGRGNEQFF.

The CDR3 spells CASSVGTGRLGETQYF. In nucleotides, the CDR3 is TGTGCCAGCAGCGTAGGAACGGGACGTCTCGGGGAGACCCAGTACTTC. V gene TRBV9 combines with J gene TRBJ2-5; tentatively, D is TRBD1 or TRBD2 (5 bases each). Germline CDR1 SGDLS, CDR2 YYNGEE. This CDR3 is built from 16 residues. With 0 bases removed from V and 5 bases from J, the gap between germline ends came to 17 bases. Full variable domain (rest looked up from reference TRBV9 and TRBJ2-5): DSGVTQTPKHLITATGQRVTLRCSPRSGDLSVYWYQQSLDQGLQFLIQYYNGEERAKGNILERFSAQQFPDLHSELNLSSLELGDSALYFCASSVGTGRLGETQYFGPGTRLLVL.

This clone was detected only a few times. This chain links TRBV7-9 with TRBJ2-2; 7 nucleotides agree with TRBD2. CDR3 length equals 16 residues. Per the germline V gene, CDR1 is SEHNR and CDR2 is FQNEAQ (reference sequence). V shed 6 bases, J shed 0 bases, and the junction held 7 bases outside the gene matches. CDR3 region: CASRRTSTANTGELFF. CDR3 bases: TGTGCCAGCAGACGGACTAGTACCGCGAACACCGGGGAGCTGTTTTTT.

The V and J genes are TRBV6-6 and TRBJ2-3; 10 bases match TRBD1. Germline CDR1 reads MNHNY; CDR2 reads SVGAGI (reference sequence). V shed 7 bases, J shed 4 bases, and the junction held 5 bases outside the gene matches. The CDR3 contains 14 residues. The CDR3 sequence: CASKPGQGADTQYF. DNA of the CDR3: TGTGCCAGCAAGCCTGGACAGGGGGCAGATACGCAGTATTTT.

The CDR3 bases are TGTGCCAGCAGTGAAGGGGGGTATGGCTACACCTTC. Amino acids: CASSEGGYGYTF. The chain uses TRBV6-1 and TRBJ1-2; perhaps TRBD1 as D (5 bases). This CDR3 comprises 12 residues. Between the trimmed V and J ends, which lost 1 base and 5 bases, there was a span of 5 bases. The germline V gene encodes CDR1 MNHNS and CDR2 SASEGT.

The chain uses TRBV19 and TRBJ1-4, with no clear D. Trimming shortened V by 7 bases and J by 0 bases, and 6 bases separated the two germline ends. Germline lookup yields CDR1 LNHDA and CDR2 SQIVND (reference sequence). The CDR3 contains 13 residues. Written as DNA, the CDR3 is TGTGCCAGTACGGCGGCAACTAATGAAAAACTGTTTTTT. This gives the protein CASTAATNEKLFF.

The V call is TRBV6-5, the J call TRBJ2-6; 7 bases agree with TRBD1. J was trimmed by 1 base and V by 6 bases; bases with no gene match: 3. The germline V gene has CDR1 MNHEY and CDR2 SVGAGI. The CDR3 contains 15 residues. In DNA form, the CDR3 reads TGTGCCAGCAGCCTGGGACAGTCTGGGGCCAACGTCCTGACTTTC. Amino acid sequence: CASSLGQSGANVLTF.

This clone was seen only a few times. The genes are TRBV5-6 and TRBJ1-1; the D gene is possibly TRBD1 (5 bases). This CDR3 is built from 13 residues. Trimming stripped 0 bases from V and 4 bases from J, with 7 bases between. Germline V gene lookup returns CDR1 SGHDT and CDR2 YYEEEE. The chain's CDR3 is CASSLAGSTEAFF. CDR3 coding DNA: TGTGCCAGCAGCTTGGCAGGGTCCACTGAAGCTTTCTTT.

This chain connects TRBV19 to TRBJ1-5; D is perhaps TRBD1 (5 bases). V shed 9 bases and J shed 2 bases, with 8 bases lying between them. Germline V lookup: CDR1 LNHDA, CDR2 SQIVND (reference sequence). The CDR3 contains 12 residues. The CDR3 bases are TGTGCCAGCGGGGACGGCAATCAGCCCCAGCATTTT. Encoded protein: CASGDGNQPQHF.

The chain combines TRBV5-1 with TRBJ2-1, with 9 bases identical to TRBD2. This CDR3 is 16 amino acids long. Germline V gene sequence: CDR1 SGHRS, CDR2 YFSETQ. V shed 6 bases and J 4 bases; nucleotides not matched to a gene: 11. This CDR3 is CASKRGAGGLYNEQFF. As DNA, the CDR3 is TGCGCCAGCAAACGGGGAGCGGGAGGTTTATACAATGAGCAGTTCTTC.

The V gene is TRBV5-1, the J gene TRBJ2-7, with TRBD1 identical over 10 bases. Germline CDR1 reads SGHRS; CDR2 reads YFSETQ. This CDR3 contains 13 residues. V shed 5 bases, J shed 4 bases, and the junction held 3 bases outside the gene matches. The CDR3 region has the DNA TGCGCCAGCAGGACAGGGGGCGGGTACGAGCAGTACTTC. Residues: CASRTGGGYEQYF.

In its sample, this clone was seen a few times. The rearrangement uses TRBV27 and TRBJ2-3; D gene uncertain. CDR1 and CDR2 from the germline V gene are MNHEY and SMNVEV (reference sequence). The CDR3 has 14 residues. The germline V and J ends were trimmed by 5 bases and 0 bases, with 9 bases remaining between them. The CDR3 nucleotides are TGTGCCAGCAGTGTGAGTGCTAGCACAGATACGCAGTATTTT. As protein: CASSVSASTDTQYF.

This chain links TRBV4-2 with TRBJ2-7, with 7 bases fitting TRBD1. CDR3 size: 17 residues. Germline-derived CDR1 and CDR2 are LGHNA and YNFKEQ. After removal of 1 base from V and 4 bases from J, the junction contained 13 bases not matched to a gene. The CDR3 bases are TGTGCCAGCAGCCAAGTCTTATTCGGGCAGGGGGAGTACGAGCAGTACTTC. Translated: CASSQVLFGQGEYEQYF.

The chain joins TRBV7-9 to TRBJ2-3; TRBD1 might be the D (5 bases). This CDR3 comprises 14 residues. V gave up 5 bases and J gave up 2 bases, with 11 bases separating them. Looked up from germline, CDR1 is SEHNR and CDR2 is FQNEAQ (reference sequence). As DNA, the CDR3 is TGTGCCAGCAGCCAAGGGGTGAACACAGATACGCAGTATTTT. It encodes CASSQGVNTDTQYF.

This clone was found once. The rearrangement uses TRBV29-1 and TRBJ2-2; 10 nucleotides agree with TRBD1. V shed 5 bases and J 6 bases; nucleotides not matched to a gene: 9. The CDR3 is 15 residues long. Germline V lookup: CDR1 SQVTM, CDR2 ANQGSEA. The CDR3 coding sequence is TGCAGCGTTCGTTCCGGGACAGGGGTTCCCGGGGAGCTGTTTTTT. As protein: CSVRSGTGVPGELFF.

The chain employs TRBV9 and TRBJ1-5; 7 bases are shared with TRBD1. Trimming cost V 2 bases and J 4 bases; bases outside gene matches: 6. This CDR3 region has 15 residues. Germline CDR1 reads SGDLS; CDR2 reads YYNGEE. Here the CDR3 DNA reads TGTGCCAGCAGCGTTACGACAGGGCTGAATCAGCCCCAGCATTTT. Its translation: CASSVTTGLNQPQHF.

This chain uses TRBV2 with TRBJ1-2, with D unresolved. This CDR3 contains 13 residues. Trimming took 3 bases from V and 5 from J, leaving 10 bases between them. CDR1 and CDR2 from the germline V gene are SNHLY and FYNNEI. The CDR3 DNA sequence: TGTGCCAGCAGTGACTGGCGGGCATATGGCTACACCTTC. Protein sequence: CASSDWRAYGYTF.

This chain connects TRBV7-6 to TRBJ2-7; 8 bases match TRBD2. The CDR3 is 14 residues long. The germline gives CDR1 SGHVS, CDR2 FNYEAQ. The V and J ends lost 5 bases and 2 bases, in that order; junction bases with no gene match: 5. CDR3: CASSTGLDPYEQYF. Here the CDR3 DNA reads TGTGCCAGCAGCACGGGACTAGATCCCTACGAGCAGTACTTC. The whole variable domain, filled in from reference TRBV7-6 and TRBJ2-7, reads GAGVSQSPRYKVTKRGQDVALRCDPISGHVSLYWYRQALGQGPEFLTYFNYEAQQDKSGLPNDRFSAERPEGSISTLTIQRTEQRDSAMYRCASSTGLDPYEQYFGPGTRLTVT.

The chain joins TRBV6-6 to TRBJ2-5; 9 nucleotides align to TRBD2. The germline V gene has CDR1 MNHNY and CDR2 SVGAGI (reference sequence). This CDR3 has 16 residues. The V segment lost 2 bases and the J segment 5 bases; nucleotides outside the gene matches: 9. The CDR3 loop is CASSYPGSGRQETQYF. The CDR3 DNA reads as TGTGCCAGCAGTTACCCGGGTAGCGGGAGACAGGAGACCCAGTACTTC.

V and J are TRBV29-1 and TRBJ2-3, with 10 bases identical to TRBD1. Trimming removed 2 bases from V and 4 bases from J; junction bases left unmatched: 12. Germline assignment: CDR1 SQVTM and CDR2 ANQGSEA. There are 17 residues in the CDR3. The CDR3 spells CSVETFFGQGVSDTQYF. CDR3 DNA: TGCAGCGTTGAAACGTTTTTTGGACAGGGGGTGTCAGATACGCAGTATTTT.

The chain uses TRBV6-5 and TRBJ2-1; D not resolved. CDR1 is MNHEY, CDR2 SVGAGI, per germline. Trimming removed 6 bases from V and 3 bases from J, with 15 bases in between. The CDR3 has 15 amino acids. The chain's CDR3 is CASSPLGSSYNEQFF. For the CDR3, the DNA is TGTGCCAGCAGCCCCCTGGGTAGCAGCTACAATGAGCAGTTCTTC.

This sequence joins TRBV7-9 and TRBJ1-4; 7 bases agree with TRBD1. The CDR3 runs 14 residues. The V segment lost 7 bases and the J segment 8 bases; nucleotides outside the gene matches: 10. CDR1 is SEHNR and CDR2 is FQNEAQ in the germline V gene (reference sequence). Written as DNA, the CDR3 is TGTGCCAGCAACCTCTACAGGGGAGGCGAAAAACTGTTTTTT. This translates into CASNLYRGGEKLFF.